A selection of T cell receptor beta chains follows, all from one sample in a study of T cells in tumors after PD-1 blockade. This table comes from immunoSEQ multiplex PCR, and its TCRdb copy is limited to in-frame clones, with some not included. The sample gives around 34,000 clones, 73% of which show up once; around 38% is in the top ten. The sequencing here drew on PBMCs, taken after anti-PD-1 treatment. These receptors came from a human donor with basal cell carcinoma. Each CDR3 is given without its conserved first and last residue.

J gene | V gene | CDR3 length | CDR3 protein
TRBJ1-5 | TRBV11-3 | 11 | ASSLDGYQPQH
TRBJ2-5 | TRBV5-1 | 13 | ASSLSGQKGETQY
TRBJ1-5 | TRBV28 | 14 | ASSVGLDRGGQPQH
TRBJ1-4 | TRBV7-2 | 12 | ASSPLNSNEKLF
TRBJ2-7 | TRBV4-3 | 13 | ASSQEPATLREQY
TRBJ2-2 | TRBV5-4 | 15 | ASSLRAGAGGTGELF
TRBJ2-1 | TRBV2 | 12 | ASSEAGAYNEQF
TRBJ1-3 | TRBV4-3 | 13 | ASSPSSPSGNTIY
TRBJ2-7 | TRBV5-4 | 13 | ASSLDGGSFSEQY
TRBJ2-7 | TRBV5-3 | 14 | ARSLEGGPSRPEQY
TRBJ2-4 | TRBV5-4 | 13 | ASSSDQGARNIQY
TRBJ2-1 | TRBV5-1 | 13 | ASSFTGQGTNEQF
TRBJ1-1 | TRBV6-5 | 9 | ASRHTGQAF
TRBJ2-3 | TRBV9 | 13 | ASSGGTLPTDTQY
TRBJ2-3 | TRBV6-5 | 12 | ASSLGSSGDTQY
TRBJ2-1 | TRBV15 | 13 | ATSRPGQRYNEQF
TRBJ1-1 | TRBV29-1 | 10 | SVAHGPTEAF
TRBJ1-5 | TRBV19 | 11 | ASSNRTYQPQH
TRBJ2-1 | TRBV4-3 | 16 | ASSQDLGGRATVYEQF
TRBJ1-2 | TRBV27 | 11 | ASSFSQGGGYT
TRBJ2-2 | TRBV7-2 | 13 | ASSLGSGNTGELF
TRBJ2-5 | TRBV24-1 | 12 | ATSEATSPETQY
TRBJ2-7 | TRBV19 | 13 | ASSIGAGGLHEQY
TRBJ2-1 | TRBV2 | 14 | ASSVGLGLAGGSEF
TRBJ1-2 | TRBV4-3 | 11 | ASSQQNNYGYT
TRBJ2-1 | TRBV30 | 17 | AWSTGTSGILRSYNEQF
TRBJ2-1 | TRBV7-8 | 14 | ASTRERGGRYNEQF
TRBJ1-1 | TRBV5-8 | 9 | ASSPSTEAF
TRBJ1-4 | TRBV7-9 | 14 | ASSPPPGTGAEKLF
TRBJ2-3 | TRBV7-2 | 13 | ASSMLAGGPDTQY
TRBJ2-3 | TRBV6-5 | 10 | ASSYSGQTQY
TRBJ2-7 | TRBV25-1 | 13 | ASSVLRDRGYEQY
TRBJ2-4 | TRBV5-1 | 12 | ASRTGTGGNIQY
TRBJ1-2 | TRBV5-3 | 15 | ARSFRRRDTNYYGYT
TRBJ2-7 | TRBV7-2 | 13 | ASSLGLARDYEQY
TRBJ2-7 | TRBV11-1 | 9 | ASSFDNEQY
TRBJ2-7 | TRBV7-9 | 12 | ASSSGTGSYEQY
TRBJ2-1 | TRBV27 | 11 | ASSPRGRPEQF
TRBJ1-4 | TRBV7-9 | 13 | ASSQLTGINEKLF
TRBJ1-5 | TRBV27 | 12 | ASSLRGGNQPQH
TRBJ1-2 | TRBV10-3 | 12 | AISPGGSRYGYT
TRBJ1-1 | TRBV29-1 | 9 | SAPQNAEAF
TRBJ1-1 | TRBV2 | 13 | ASSDVQGADTEAF
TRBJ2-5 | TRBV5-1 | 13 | ASSPLEGSRETQY
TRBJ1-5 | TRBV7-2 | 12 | ASSLGQGNQPQH